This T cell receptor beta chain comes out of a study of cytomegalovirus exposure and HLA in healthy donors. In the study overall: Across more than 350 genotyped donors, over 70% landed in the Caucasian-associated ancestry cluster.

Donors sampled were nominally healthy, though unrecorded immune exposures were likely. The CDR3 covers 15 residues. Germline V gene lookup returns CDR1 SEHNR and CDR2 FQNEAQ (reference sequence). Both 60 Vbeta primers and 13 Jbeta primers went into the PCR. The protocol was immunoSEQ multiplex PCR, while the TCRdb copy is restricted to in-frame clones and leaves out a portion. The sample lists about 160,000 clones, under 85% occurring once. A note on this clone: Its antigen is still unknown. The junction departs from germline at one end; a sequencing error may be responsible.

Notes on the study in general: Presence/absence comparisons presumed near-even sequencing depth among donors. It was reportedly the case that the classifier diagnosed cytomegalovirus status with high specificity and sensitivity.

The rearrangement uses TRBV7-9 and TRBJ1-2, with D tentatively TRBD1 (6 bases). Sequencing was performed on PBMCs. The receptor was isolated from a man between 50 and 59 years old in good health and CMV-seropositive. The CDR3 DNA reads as TGTTCCAGCAGCTCCGGACAGCGAACTAACTATGGCTACACCTTC. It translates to CSSSSGQRTNYGYTF.